This TCR beta chain was found in a study of naive and memory T cell subsets. This clonotype was seen ten or more times. From the second PCR step, alpha and beta chains were amplified apart. Both TRBC1 and TRBC2 were covered by a beta constant-region primer of two equimolar oligonucleotides. Ligated cDNA was amplified by four rounds of PCR with nested alpha and beta constant-region primers and SP2. TCRdb called the UMI-ligation and nested PCR reads again in MiXCR, with one record for every CDR3 protein. Of over 30,000 distinct CDR3 sequences in the sample, less than 20% were seen once. This receptor was identified in a human donor in good health. The material sequenced was effector memory CD4+ T cells from blood. Documented subset: effector memory, CD45RA- CD27-.

The CDR3 sequence: CASRGGGLAGGNEQFF. CDR3 DNA: TGTGCCAGCAGGGGGGGGGGACTAGCGGGAGGTAATGAGCAGTTCTTC. J is TRBJ2-1 and V is TRBV28; the match to TRBD2 covers 15 bases. This CDR3 is 16 amino acids long. Germline CDR1 and CDR2: MDHEN and SYDVKM. The junction had 7 bases not matched to a gene; V was cut back by 6 bases and J by 7 bases. The variable domain in full, completed from reference TRBV28 and TRBJ2-1, reads DVKVTQSSRYLVKRTGEKVFLECVQDMDHENMFWYRQDPGLGLRLIYFSYDVKMKEKGDIPEGYSVSREKKERFSLILESASTNQTSMYLCASRGGGLAGGNEQFFGPGTRLTVL.